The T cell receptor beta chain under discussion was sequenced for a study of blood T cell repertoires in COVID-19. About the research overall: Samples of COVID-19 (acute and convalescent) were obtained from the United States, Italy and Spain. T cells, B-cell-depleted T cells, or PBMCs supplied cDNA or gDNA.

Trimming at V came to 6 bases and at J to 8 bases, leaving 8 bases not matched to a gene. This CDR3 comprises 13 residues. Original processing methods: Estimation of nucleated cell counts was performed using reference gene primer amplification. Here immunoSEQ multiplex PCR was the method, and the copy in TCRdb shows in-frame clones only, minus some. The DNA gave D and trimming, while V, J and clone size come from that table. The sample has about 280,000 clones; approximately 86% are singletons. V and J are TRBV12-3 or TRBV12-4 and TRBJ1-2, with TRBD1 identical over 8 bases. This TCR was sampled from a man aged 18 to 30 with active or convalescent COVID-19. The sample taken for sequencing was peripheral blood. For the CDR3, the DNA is TGTGCCAGCAGGGATGGGACAGGAGGAGGCTACACCTTC. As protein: CASRDGTGGGYTF.